These 2 T cell receptor beta chains were sequenced from one sample in a study of regulatory T cells in long-lasting Graves disease. According to the study, TCR beta libraries were built with iRepertoire HTBI primers and CDR3-region Arm-PCR. TCRdb re-derived calls from the multiplex PCR reads in MiXCR, one entry per CDR3 protein. The data contain hundreds of thousands of distinct CDR3 sequences, around 16% of them seen just once; the ten biggest clones take up 20% to 25%. Time point reported: newly diagnosed GD, antithyroid drugs for less than 3 months. The TCR library used RNA extracted from PBMCs. This sample also appeared in a second study, on T cells in Graves' hyperthyroidism and ophthalmopathy.

This specimen consisted of peripheral blood mononuclear cells (PBMCs), obtained at new diagnosis, from a patient treated with antithyroid drugs. The receptors here all came from a woman aged 35-65 years with Graves disease.

This clonotype was found a few times. The rearrangement joins TRBV13 to TRBJ2-6, with 9 positions matching TRBD1. The CDR3 consists of 18 residues. CDR1 is PRHDT and CDR2 is FYEKMQ in the germline V gene (reference sequence). The junction had 6 bases not matched to a gene; V was cut back by 3 bases and J by 0 bases. The CDR3 nucleotides are TGTGCCAGCAGCTTTCGACAGGGGGTTTTCTCTGGGGCCAACGTCCTGACTTTC. This encodes CASSFRQGVFSGANVLTF.

The table lists this clonotype with a few counts. V is TRBV20-1 and J is TRBJ1-1; D remains unclear. The CDR3 extends over 14 amino acids. Germline CDR1 and CDR2: DFQATT and SNEGSKA (reference sequence). Trimming pared 0 bases from V and 10 bases from J, leaving 18 bases between. CDR3 DNA: TGCAGTGCTAGAGATCTACTGCAGACCCTGGGAGCTTTCTTT. Translated: CSARDLLQTLGAFF.